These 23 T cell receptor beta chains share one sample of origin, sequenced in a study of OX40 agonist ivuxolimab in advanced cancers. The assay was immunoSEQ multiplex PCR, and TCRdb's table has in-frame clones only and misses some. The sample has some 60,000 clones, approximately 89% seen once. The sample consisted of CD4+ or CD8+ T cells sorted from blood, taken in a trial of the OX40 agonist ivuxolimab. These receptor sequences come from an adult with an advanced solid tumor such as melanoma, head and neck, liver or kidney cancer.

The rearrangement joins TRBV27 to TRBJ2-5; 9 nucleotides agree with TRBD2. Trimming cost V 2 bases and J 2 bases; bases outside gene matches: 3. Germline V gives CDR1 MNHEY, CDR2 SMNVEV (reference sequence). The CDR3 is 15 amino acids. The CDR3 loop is CASSLIAGDQETQYF. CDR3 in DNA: TGTGCCAGCAGTTTAATAGCGGGAGATCAAGAGACCCAGTACTTC.

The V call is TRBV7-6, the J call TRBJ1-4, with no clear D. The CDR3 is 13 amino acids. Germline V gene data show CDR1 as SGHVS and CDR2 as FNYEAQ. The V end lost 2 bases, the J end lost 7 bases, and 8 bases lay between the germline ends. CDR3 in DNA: TGTGCCAGCAGCTTATTTCGGGGTGAAAAACTGTTTTTT. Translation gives CASSLFRGEKLFF.

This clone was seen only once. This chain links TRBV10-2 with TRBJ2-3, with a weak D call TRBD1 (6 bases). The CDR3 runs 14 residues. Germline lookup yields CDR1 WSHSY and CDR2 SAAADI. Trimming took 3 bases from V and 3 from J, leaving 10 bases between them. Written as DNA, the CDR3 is TGCGCCAGCAGTGAAGCCAGGGGAACAGATACGCAGTATTTT. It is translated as CASSEARGTDTQYF.

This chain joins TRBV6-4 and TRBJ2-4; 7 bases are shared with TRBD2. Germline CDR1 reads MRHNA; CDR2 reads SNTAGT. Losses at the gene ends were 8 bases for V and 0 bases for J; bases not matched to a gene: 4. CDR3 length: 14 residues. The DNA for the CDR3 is TGTGCCAGCCCCACGGGGGGAGCCAAAAACATTCAGTACTTC. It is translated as CASPTGGAKNIQYF.

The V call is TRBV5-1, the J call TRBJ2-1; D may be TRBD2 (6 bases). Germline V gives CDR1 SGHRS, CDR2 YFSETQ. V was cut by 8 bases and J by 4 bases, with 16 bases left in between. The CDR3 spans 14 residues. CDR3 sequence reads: CASDRDWRYNEQFF. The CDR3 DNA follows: TGCGCCAGTGACCGGGACTGGCGATACAATGAGCAGTTCTTC. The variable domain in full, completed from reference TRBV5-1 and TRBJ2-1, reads KAGVTQTPRYLIKTRGQQVTLSCSPISGHRSVSWYQQTPGQGLQFLFEYFSETQRNKGNFPGRFSGRQFSNSRSEMNVSTLELGDSALYLCASDRDWRYNEQFFGPGTRLTVL.

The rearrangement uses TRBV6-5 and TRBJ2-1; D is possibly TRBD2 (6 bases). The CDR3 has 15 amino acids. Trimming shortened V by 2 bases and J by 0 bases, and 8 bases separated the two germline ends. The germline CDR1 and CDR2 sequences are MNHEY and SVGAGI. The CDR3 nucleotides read TGTGCCAGCAGTTACGGGACTGGCTCCTACAATGAGCAGTTCTTC. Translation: CASSYGTGSYNEQFF.

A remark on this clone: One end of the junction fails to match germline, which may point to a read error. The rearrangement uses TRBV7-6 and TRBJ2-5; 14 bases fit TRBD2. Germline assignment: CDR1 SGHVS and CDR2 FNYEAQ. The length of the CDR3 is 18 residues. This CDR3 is CASSLGPPGLAGEGALDF. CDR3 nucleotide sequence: TGTGCCAGCAGCTTAGGACCCCCGGGACTAGCGGGAGAAGGGGCACTAGACTTC.

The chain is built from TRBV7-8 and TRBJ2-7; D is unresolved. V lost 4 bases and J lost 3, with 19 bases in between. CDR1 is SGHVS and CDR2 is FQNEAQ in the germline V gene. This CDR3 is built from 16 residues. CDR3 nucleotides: TGTGCCAGCAGCTCGCCGACCAGCCGGTGGGTCTACGAGCAGTACTTC. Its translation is CASSSPTSRWVYEQYF. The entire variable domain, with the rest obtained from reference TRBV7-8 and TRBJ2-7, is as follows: GAGVSQSPRYKVAKRGQDVALRCDPISGHVSLFWYQQALGQGPEFLTYFQNEAQLDKSGLPSDRFFAERPEGSVSTLKIQRTQQEDSAVYLCASSSPTSRWVYEQYFGPGTRLTVT.

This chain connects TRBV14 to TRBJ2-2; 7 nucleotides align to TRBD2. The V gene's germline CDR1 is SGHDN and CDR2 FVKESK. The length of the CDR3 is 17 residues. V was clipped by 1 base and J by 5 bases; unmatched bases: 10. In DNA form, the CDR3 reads TGTGCCAGCAGCCAAGTCCTTGCGGGAGTAGGAACCGGGGAGCTGTTTTTT. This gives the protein CASSQVLAGVGTGELFF.

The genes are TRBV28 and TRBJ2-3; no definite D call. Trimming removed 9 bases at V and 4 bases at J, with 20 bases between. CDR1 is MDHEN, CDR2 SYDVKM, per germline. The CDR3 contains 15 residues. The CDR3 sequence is CASPPLNGVSDTQYF. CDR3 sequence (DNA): TGTGCCAGTCCACCCCTAAACGGAGTCTCAGATACGCAGTATTTT.

CDR3 amino acids: CASSFGTGGSYEQYF. In nucleotides, the CDR3 is TGTGCCAGCAGCTTCGGGACAGGGGGCTCCTACGAGCAGTACTTC. The V and J genes are TRBV11-2 and TRBJ2-7, with 11 bases aligning to TRBD1. V lost 3 bases, J lost 0 bases, and 1 base stayed unmatched. The CDR3 loop spans 15 amino acids. In germline, CDR1 is SGHAT, CDR2 FQNNGV.

In DNA form, the CDR3 reads TGTGCCAGCAGCCACTTACGACTAGCCTACGAGCAGTACTTC. Its protein product is CASSHLRLAYEQYF. This rearrangement joins TRBV14 to TRBJ2-7; perhaps TRBD2 as D (6 bases). Germline values: CDR1 SGHDN, CDR2 FVKESK. The CDR3 consists of 14 residues. The V gene lost 3 bases and the J gene lost 2 bases, with 11 bases spanning the gap.

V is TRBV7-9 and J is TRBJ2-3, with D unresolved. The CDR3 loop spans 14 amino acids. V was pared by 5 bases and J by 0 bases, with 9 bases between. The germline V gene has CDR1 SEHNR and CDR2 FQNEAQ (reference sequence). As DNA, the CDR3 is TGTGCCAGCAGCCCAGATACTAGCACAGATACGCAGTATTTT. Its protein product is CASSPDTSTDTQYF.

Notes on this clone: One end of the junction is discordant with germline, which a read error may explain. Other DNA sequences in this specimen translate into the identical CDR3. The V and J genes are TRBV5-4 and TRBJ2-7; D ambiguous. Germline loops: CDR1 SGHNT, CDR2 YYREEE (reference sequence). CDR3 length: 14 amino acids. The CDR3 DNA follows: TGTGCCAGCAGCTTTGTGCCCGCCTCCTATGAGCAGTACTTC. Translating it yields CASSFVPASYEQYF.

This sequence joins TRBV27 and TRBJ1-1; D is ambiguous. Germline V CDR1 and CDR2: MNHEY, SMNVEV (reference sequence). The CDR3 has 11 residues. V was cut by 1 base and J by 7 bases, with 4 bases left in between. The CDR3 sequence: CASSLFGEAFF. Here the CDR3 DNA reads TGTGCCAGCAGTTTATTCGGTGAAGCTTTCTTT.

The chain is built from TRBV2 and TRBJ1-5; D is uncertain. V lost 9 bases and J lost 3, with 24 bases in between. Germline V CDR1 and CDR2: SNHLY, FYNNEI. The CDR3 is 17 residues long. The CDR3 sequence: CARKWGLGCAFNQPQHF. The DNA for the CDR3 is TGTGCCAGAAAGTGGGGTTTGGGCTGCGCTTTCAATCAGCCCCAGCATTTT.

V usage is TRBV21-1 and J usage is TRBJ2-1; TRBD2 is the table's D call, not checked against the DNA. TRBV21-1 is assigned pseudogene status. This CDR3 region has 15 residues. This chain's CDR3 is CASSNIGLVYNEQFF. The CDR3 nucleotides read TGTGCCAGCAGCAATATCGGACTAGTCTACAATGAGCAGTTCTTC.

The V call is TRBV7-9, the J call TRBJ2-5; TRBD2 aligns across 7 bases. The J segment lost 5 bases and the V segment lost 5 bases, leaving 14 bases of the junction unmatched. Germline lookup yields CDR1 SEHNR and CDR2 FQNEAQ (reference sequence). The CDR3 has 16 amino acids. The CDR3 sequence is CASSPRRGEGRETQYF. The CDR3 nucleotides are TGTGCCAGCAGCCCCCGCCGGGGGGAGGGCCGGGAGACCCAGTACTTC.

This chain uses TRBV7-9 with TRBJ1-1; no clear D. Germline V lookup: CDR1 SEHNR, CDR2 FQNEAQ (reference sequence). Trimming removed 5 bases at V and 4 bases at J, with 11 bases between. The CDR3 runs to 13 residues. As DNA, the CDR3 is TGTGCCAGCAGCCCGAAGACGAGCACTGAAGCTTTCTTT. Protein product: CASSPKTSTEAFF.

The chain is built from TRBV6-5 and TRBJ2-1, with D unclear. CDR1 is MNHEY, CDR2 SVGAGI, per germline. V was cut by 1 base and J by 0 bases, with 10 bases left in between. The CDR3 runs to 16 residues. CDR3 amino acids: CASSYFSASSYNEQFF. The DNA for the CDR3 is TGTGCCAGCAGTTACTTTTCGGCGAGCTCCTACAATGAGCAGTTCTTC.

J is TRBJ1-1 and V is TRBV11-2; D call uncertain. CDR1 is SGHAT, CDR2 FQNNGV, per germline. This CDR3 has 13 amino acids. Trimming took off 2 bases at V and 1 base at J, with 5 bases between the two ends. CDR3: CASSLWGNTEAFF. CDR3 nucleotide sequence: TGTGCCAGCAGCTTATGGGGGAACACTGAAGCTTTCTTT.

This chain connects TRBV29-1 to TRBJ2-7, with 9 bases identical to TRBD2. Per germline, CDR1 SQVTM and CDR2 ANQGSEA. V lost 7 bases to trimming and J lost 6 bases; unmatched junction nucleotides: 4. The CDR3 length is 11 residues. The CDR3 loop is CSGGTSSEQYF. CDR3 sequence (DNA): TGCAGCGGAGGGACTAGCAGCGAGCAGTACTTC.

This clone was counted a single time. The CDR3 loop reads CASSPTSENTGELFF. The CDR3 nucleotides are TGTGCCAGCAGTCCGACTAGCGAGAACACCGGGGAGCTGTTTTTT. V and J are TRBV6-5 and TRBJ2-2, with 8 bases matching TRBD2. Trimming took 5 bases from V and 1 from J; bases not matched to a gene: 3. This CDR3 is built from 15 residues. Looked up from germline, CDR1 is MNHEY and CDR2 is SVGAGI.